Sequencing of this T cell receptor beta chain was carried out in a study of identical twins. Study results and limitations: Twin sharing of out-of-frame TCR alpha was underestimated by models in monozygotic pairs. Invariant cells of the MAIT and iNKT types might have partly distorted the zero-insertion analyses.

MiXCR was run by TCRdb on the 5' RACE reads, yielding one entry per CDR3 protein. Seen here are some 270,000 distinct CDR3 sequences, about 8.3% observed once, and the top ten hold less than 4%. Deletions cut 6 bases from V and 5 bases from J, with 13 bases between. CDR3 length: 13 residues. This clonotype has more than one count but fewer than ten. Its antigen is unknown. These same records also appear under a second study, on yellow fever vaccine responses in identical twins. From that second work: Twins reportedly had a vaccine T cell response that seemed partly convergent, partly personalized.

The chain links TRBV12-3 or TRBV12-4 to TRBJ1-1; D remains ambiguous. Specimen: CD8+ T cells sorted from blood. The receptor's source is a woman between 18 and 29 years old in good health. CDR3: CASRVSVGTEAFF. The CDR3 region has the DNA TGTGCCAGCAGAGTAAGTGTGGGGACTGAAGCTTTCTTT.